The rows below give T cell receptor beta chains drawn from one sample of a study of identical twins. One entry per CDR3 protein, called by TCRdb with MiXCR from the 5' RACE reads. The sample contains about 1.7 million distinct CDR3 sequences, less than 35% of which appear only once. The sequenced material came from cord blood. These receptors were collected from a newborn girl in good health. Each CDR3 is given with its conserved first and last residue.

>TRBJ2-1|TRBV3-1
CASSRGASGGRSYNEQFF
>TRBJ2-3|TRBV28
CASSLKAGGWYF
>TRBJ1-1|TRBV28
CASSLGQGVDTEAFF
>TRBJ2-1|TRBV12-3/TRBV12-4
CASRKPQGNEQFF
>TRBJ2-3|TRBV6-5
CASSYSMQGAGADTQYF
>TRBJ2-7|TRBV28
CASRTGSPNEQYF
>TRBJ2-5|TRBV4-2
CASSQSGPKYNEQYF
>TRBJ2-3|TRBV10-3
CATWAGPSTDTQYF
>TRBJ2-5|TRBV10-3
CAILGGYNEQYF
>TRBJ1-1|TRBV3-1
CASSRATGLNTEAFF
>TRBJ2-1|TRBV6-5
CASSYLGLAGNNEQFF
>NA|TRBV19
CASSITGTYEQYF
>TRBJ1-2|TRBV4-2
CASSQRQGTNYGYTF
>TRBJ1-4|TRBV6-5
CASSPLVGGYEKLFF
>TRBJ2-3|TRBV18
CASSLPAADTQYF
>TRBJ2-3|TRBV29-1
CSVSTGKDTQYF
>TRBJ2-2|TRBV3-1
CASSRASGRGWELFF
>TRBJ1-4|TRBV20-1
CSARGTVAEKLFF
>TRBJ1-2|TRBV29-1
CSTGWGGNGYTF
>TRBJ1-2|TRBV20-1
CSARQGYTF
>TRBJ2-3|TRBV12-3/TRBV12-4
CASSFGLAGGPSTTDTQYF
>TRBJ1-5|TRBV28
CASSLGRPGFNQPQHF
>TRBJ1-3|TRBV7-9
CASSPLAPETGNTIYF
>TRBJ2-1|TRBV10-2
CASSDSASGRSYNEQFF
>TRBJ2-7|TRBV20-1
CSARDLEAVGRYYEQYF
>TRBJ1-2|TRBV11-2
CASSSPDSYGYTF